A single sample gave rise to the 2 T cell receptor beta chains below, sequenced in a study of control samples from healthy donors and cancer patients. Produced via immunoSEQ multiplex PCR; TCRdb's table is partial and in-frame only. Here the sample spans 100,000 to 150,000 clones, about 91% being singletons. The sequencing input was blood. The origin of the receptors is a man between 18 and 35 years old in good health.

This chain joins TRBV6-5 and TRBJ1-3; maybe TRBD1 (6 bases). CDR3 length equals 14 residues. V was cut by 2 bases and J by 2 bases, with 7 bases left in between. The V gene's germline CDR1 is MNHEY and CDR2 SVGAGI. The CDR3 coding sequence is TGTGCCAGCAGTTACGACAGGACTGGAAACACCATATATTTT. It specifies CASSYDRTGNTIYF.

The V gene is TRBV27, the J gene TRBJ1-2; maybe TRBD1 (5 bases). V was pared by 8 bases and J by 5 bases, with 24 bases between. Looked up from germline, CDR1 is MNHEY and CDR2 is SMNVEV (reference sequence). CDR3 length equals 16 residues. For the CDR3, the DNA is TGTGCCAGCCGCTCCGGGGAAGGGTTACAGGCGTATGGCTACACCTTC. As protein: CASRSGEGLQAYGYTF.